The entry below gives a single T cell receptor beta chain sequence along with its context. Produced via immunoSEQ multiplex PCR; TCRdb's table is partial and in-frame only. The data show about 200,000 clones, 89% seen once. The sample is drawn from a study of blood T cell repertoires in COVID-19. The overall study: The cDNA or gDNA used as material had been derived from T cells, B-cell-depleted T cells, or PBMCs.

The CDR3 totals 14 residues. The V gene's germline CDR1 is SEHNR and CDR2 FQNEAQ (reference sequence). V was clipped by 5 bases and J by 2 bases, with 10 bases between them. This clonotype was obtained from a woman aged 25 to 45 with acute COVID-19. The chain uses TRBV7-9 and TRBJ1-3, with D unclear. What was sequenced was PBMCs or T cells enriched from blood (not recorded which). The CDR3, as DNA: TGTGCCAGCAGCCACGACGGGACTGGAAACACCATATATTTT. It codes for CASSHDGTGNTIYF.